Below are 7 T cell receptor beta chains sequenced from a single sample in a study of cytomegalovirus exposure and HLA in healthy donors. Data came from immunoSEQ multiplex PCR; TCRdb stores just in-frame clones and leaves some out. Of approximately 140,000 clones detected, approximately 85% appear once; the ten largest clones hold more than 1.4%. Material for sequencing was PBMCs. The receptor source for this set is a woman aged 25 to 39 in good health and CMV-seronegative.

This chain connects TRBV5-1 to TRBJ2-2, with D possibly matching TRBD2 (5 bases). This CDR3 spans 13 amino acids. Germline CDR1 and CDR2: SGHRS and YFSETQ. Trimming cost V 2 bases and J 6 bases, with 8 bases left between them. CDR3 region: CASSFEGSGELFF. CDR3 coding DNA: TGCGCCAGCAGCTTTGAGGGCTCCGGGGAGCTGTTTTTT. Together with reference TRBV5-1 and TRBJ2-2, the CDR3 gives the full variable domain: KAGVTQTPRYLIKTRGQQVTLSCSPISGHRSVSWYQQTPGQGLQFLFEYFSETQRNKGNFPGRFSGRQFSNSRSEMNVSTLELGDSALYLCASSFEGSGELFFGEGSRLTVL.

The chain links TRBV5-1 to TRBJ2-7, with 7 bases identical to TRBD2. V shed 0 bases and J 4 bases; nucleotides not matched to a gene: 4. This CDR3 comprises 14 residues. Germline loops: CDR1 SGHRS, CDR2 YFSETQ. CDR3 protein: CASSLVQGGYEQYF. The DNA of the CDR3 is TGCGCCAGCAGCTTGGTCCAGGGAGGGTACGAGCAGTACTTC. Full variable domain (rest looked up from reference TRBV5-1 and TRBJ2-7): KAGVTQTPRYLIKTRGQQVTLSCSPISGHRSVSWYQQTPGQGLQFLFEYFSETQRNKGNFPGRFSGRQFSNSRSEMNVSTLELGDSALYLCASSLVQGGYEQYFGPGTRLTVT.

This chain uses TRBV7-6 with TRBJ2-2, with D unclear. The germline V gene has CDR1 SGHVS and CDR2 FNYEAQ. This CDR3 has 14 amino acids. With 1 base removed from V and 4 bases from J, the gap between germline ends came to 7 bases. The CDR3 reads CASSLDPSTGELFF. CDR3 nucleotides: TGTGCCAGCAGCTTAGACCCGAGCACCGGGGAGCTGTTTTTT.

This chain links TRBV6-5 with TRBJ2-2; 7 positions agree with TRBD1. The CDR3 has 14 amino acids. CDR1 is MNHEY, CDR2 SVGAGI, per germline. V dropped 6 bases and J dropped 4; count of bases not matched to a gene: 5. The CDR3 sequence is CASRERGRTGELFF. CDR3 DNA sequence: TGTGCCAGCAGGGAGAGGGGGCGCACCGGGGAGCTGTTTTTT.

The V call is TRBV29-1, the J call TRBJ1-1; D perhaps matches TRBD1 (6 bases). V lost 6 bases and J 4 bases, leaving 15 bases between the germline ends. CDR1 is SQVTM, CDR2 ANQGSEA, per germline. This CDR3 is 13 amino acids long. The CDR3 coding sequence is TGCAGCGTGGGGGGGAAAGGGGGCACTGAAGCTTTCTTT. Translated, it gives CSVGGKGGTEAFF.

The genes are TRBV18 and TRBJ1-6; tentatively, D is TRBD1 (5 bases). The CDR3 covers 16 residues. CDR1 is KGHSH and CDR2 is LQKENI in the germline V gene. The V and J ends lost 1 base and 10 bases respectively, with 17 bases between them. The CDR3 region has the DNA TGTGCCAGCTCACCACTAGTCTCTACAGGTTACTCACCCCTCCACTTT. Protein product: CASSPLVSTGYSPLHF.

With respect to this clone: The same CDR3 also results from other DNA sequences found in this sample. The chain uses TRBV5-1 and TRBJ2-1; D might be TRBD1 (6 bases). The CDR3 consists of 15 residues. Germline V gene data show CDR1 as SGHRS and CDR2 as YFSETQ. Trimming left V 4 bases short and J 0 bases short, with 11 bases between. The CDR3 DNA sequence: TGCGCCAGCAGCCCAGGACAGAGCTCCTACAATGAGCAGTTCTTC. It specifies CASSPGQSSYNEQFF.